Reported below is one T cell receptor (beta chain). The data were taken from a study of blood T cell repertoires in COVID-19. Measured with immunoSEQ multiplex PCR; TCRdb has only the in-frame clones, and not every one. This table has over 250,000 clones, 80% to 90% appearing once. With 2 bases clipped from V and 5 bases from J, the junction kept 3 bases outside the gene matches. CDR1 and CDR2 (germline): SGDLS, YYNGEE. The length of the CDR3 is 16 residues. The sequenced sample was PBMCs or T cells enriched from blood (not recorded which). The V call is TRBV9, the J call TRBJ2-2, with TRBD2 matching 13 bases. The TCR originated in a young man with acute COVID-19. The DNA for the CDR3 is TGTGCCAGCAGCGTCACTAGCGGGGGGGCAACCGGGGAGCTGTTTTTT. It yields the protein CASSVTSGGATGELFF.